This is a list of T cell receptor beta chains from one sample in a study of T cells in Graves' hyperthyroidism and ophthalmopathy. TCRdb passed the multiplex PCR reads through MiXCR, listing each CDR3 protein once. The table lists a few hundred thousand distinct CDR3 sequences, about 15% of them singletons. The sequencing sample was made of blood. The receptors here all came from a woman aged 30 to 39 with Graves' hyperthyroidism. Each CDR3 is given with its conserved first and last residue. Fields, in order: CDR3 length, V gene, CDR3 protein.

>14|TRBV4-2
CASSQRTANTEAFF
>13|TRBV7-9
CASSSRGGNEAFF
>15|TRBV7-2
CASSARHLASYEQYF
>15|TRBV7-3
CASSLAASTYNEQFF
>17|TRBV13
CANLSKQGTRRYNGQFF
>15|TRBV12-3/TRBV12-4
CASSLLTSGNNEQFF
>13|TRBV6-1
CASISTLDQPQHF
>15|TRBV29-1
CSVARDRGSYNEQFF
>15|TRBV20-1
CSAHGLERDTGELFF
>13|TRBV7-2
CASSLRTDYGYTF
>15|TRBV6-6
CASSYFGGSQETQYF
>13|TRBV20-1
CSATPGIDNEQFF
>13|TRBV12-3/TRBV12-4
CASSLATGDGYTF
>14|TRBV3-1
CASSQDRGTTGAFF
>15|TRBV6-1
CASSPPGQGVYGYTF
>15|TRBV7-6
CASSLVGQGLETQYF
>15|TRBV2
CASSAGTSGMETQYF
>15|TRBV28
CASSLLGQGVDEQYF
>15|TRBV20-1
CSAGHVLGQDNEQFF
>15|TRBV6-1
CASRTGLTNTGELFF
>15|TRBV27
CASSGPAGGGDTQYF
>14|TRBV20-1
CSAKGLAETDTQYF
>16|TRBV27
CASSPRLAEVQETQYF
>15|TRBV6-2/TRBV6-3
CASSHKTGTKNIQYF
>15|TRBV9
CASSFRGGSYNEQFF
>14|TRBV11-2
CASSLKELKNIQYF
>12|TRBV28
CASSGTMVGYTF
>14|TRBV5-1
CASSLSRGAGELFF
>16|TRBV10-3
CAISESRRGGENIQYF
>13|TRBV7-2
CASSWRTSDEQYF
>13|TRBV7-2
CASSLKVNTEAFF
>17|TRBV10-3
CAIAPKASGSRSYEQYF
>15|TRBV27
CASSLLAGGGDTQYF
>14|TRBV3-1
CASSQEPSTDGQYF
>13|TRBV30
CAWSEEGSNGYTF
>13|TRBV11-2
CASNTPQGRVLTF
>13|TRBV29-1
CSVEPQENTEAFF
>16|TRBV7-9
CASSTIGGTGNQPQHF
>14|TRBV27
CASGLAGGTDTQYF
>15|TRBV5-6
CASSLWVTGNQPQHF
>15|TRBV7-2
CASSFEEGGPYEQYF